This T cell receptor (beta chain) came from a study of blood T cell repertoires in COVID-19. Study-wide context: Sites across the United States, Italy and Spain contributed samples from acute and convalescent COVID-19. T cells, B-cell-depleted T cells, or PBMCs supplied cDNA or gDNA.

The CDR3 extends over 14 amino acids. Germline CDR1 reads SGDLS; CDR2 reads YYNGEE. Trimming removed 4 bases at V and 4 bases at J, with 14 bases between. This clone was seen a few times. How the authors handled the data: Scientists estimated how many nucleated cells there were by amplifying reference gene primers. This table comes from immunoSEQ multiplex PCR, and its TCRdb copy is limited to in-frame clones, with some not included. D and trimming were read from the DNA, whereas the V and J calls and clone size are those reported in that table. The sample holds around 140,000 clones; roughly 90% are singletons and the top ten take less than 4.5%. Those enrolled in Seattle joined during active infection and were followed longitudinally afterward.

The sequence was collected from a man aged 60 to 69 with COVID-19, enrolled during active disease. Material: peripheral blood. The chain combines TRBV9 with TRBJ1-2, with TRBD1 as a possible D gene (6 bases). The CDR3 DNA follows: TGTGCCAGCAGCTTAACCGGGACATCCTATGGCTACACCTTC. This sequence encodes CASSLTGTSYGYTF.